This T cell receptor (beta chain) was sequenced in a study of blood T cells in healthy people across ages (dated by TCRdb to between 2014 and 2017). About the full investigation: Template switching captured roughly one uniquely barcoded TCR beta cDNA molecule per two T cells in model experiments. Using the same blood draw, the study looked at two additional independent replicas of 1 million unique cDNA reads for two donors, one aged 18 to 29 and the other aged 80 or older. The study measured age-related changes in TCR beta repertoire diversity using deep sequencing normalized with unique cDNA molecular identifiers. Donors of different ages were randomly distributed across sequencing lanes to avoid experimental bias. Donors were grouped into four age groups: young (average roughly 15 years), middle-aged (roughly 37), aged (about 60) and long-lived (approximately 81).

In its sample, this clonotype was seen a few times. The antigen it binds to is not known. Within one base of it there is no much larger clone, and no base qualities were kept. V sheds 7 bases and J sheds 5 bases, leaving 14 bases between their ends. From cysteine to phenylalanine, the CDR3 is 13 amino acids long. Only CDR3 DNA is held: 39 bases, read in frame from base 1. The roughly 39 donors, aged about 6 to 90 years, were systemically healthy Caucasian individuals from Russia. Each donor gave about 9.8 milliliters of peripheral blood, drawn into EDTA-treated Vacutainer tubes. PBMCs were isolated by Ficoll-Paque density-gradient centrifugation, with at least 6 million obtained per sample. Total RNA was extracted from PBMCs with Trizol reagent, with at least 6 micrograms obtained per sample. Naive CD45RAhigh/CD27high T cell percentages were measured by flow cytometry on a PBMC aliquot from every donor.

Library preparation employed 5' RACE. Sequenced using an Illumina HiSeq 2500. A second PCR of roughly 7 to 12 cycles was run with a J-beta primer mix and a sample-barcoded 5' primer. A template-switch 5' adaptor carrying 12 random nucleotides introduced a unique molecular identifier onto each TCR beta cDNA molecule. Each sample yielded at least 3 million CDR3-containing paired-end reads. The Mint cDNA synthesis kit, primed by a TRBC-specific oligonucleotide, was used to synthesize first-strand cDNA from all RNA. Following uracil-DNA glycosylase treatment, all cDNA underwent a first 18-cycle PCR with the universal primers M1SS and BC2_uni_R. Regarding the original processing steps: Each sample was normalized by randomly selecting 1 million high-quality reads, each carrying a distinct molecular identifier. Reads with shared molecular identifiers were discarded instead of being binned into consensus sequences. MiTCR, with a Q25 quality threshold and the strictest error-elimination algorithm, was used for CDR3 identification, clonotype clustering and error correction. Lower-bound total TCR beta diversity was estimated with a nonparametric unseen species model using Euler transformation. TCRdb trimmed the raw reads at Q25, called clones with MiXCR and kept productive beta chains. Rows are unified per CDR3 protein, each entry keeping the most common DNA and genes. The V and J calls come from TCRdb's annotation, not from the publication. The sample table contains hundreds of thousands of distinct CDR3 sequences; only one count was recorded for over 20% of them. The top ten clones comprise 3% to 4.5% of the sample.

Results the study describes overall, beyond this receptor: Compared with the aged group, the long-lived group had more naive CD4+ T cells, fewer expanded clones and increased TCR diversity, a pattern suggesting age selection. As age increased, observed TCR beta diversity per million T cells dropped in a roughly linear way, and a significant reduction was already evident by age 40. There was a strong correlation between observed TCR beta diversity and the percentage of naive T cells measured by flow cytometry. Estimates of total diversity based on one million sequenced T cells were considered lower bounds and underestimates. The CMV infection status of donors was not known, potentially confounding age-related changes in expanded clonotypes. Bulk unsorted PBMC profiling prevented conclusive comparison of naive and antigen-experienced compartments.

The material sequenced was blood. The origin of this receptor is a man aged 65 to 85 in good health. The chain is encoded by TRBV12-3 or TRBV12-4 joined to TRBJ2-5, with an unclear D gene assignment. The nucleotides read TGTGCCAGCACCCGAACACGGGCGGAGACCCAGTACTTC. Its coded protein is CASTRTRAETQYF.